The 18 T cell receptor beta chains listed next were all sequenced from one sample in a study of cytomegalovirus exposure and HLA in healthy donors. Some clones are missing from TCRdb's copy, which holds only in-frame ones; the method was immunoSEQ multiplex PCR. The sample contains 120,000 to 150,000 clones, about 88% of which appear only once. Sequenced material: PBMCs. Source of these receptors: a man younger than 30 in good health and CMV-seropositive.

The rearrangement links TRBV5-1 to TRBJ2-7; TRBD1 agrees at 8 bases. This CDR3 is 14 amino acids long. Germline V gene data show CDR1 as SGHRS and CDR2 as YFSETQ. With V trimmed by 6 bases and J by 1 base, 6 bases remained unmatched. The CDR3 nucleotides are TGCGCCAGCACCTCCGGGACAGGTTCCTACGAGCAGTACTTC. Translation gives CASTSGTGSYEQYF.

This sequence joins TRBV2 and TRBJ1-5; D is undetermined. Trimming stripped 1 base from V and 5 bases from J, with 9 bases between. This CDR3 is 14 amino acids long. Germline values: CDR1 SNHLY, CDR2 FYNNEI. The CDR3 sequence is CASSEGAAYQPQHF. The DNA of the CDR3 is TGTGCCAGCAGTGAAGGGGCAGCATATCAGCCCCAGCATTTT. The full variable domain, with the rest looked up from reference TRBV2 and TRBJ1-5, is EPEVTQTPSHQVTQMGQEVILRCVPISNHLYFYWYRQILGQKVEFLVSFYNNEISEKSEIFDDQFSVERPDGSNFTLKIRSTKLEDSAMYFCASSEGAAYQPQHFGDGTRLSIL.

The chain links TRBV7-3 to TRBJ2-1; a weak D match, TRBD2 (6 bases). The CDR3 spans 14 residues. V was clipped by 3 bases and J by 5 bases, with 11 bases between them. Germline values: CDR1 SGHTA, CDR2 FQGTGA. The CDR3 sequence: CASSFEGEDNEQFF. The CDR3 DNA follows: TGTGCCAGCAGCTTTGAAGGGGAGGACAATGAGCAGTTCTTC.

The chain has TRBV11-3 and TRBJ2-7; 9 bases are shared with TRBD1. The ends lost 5 bases at V and 3 bases at J; junction bases unmatched: 11. The V gene's germline CDR1 is SGHNT and CDR2 YENEEA. The CDR3 contains 16 residues. Here the CDR3 reads CASSIRRDRVGYEQYF. The CDR3 coding sequence is TGTGCCAGCAGCATACGCCGGGACAGGGTGGGCTACGAGCAGTACTTC.

This clone has a handful of counts. This chain uses TRBV7-3 with TRBJ2-1; 8 bases line up with TRBD2. V shed 4 bases, J shed 5 bases, and the junction held 7 bases outside the gene matches. Germline-derived CDR1 and CDR2 are SGHTA and FQGTGA. There are 15 residues in the CDR3. The CDR3 sequence: CASSSWSGSDNEQFF. In DNA form, the CDR3 reads TGTGCCAGCAGCTCCTGGAGCGGGAGTGACAATGAGCAGTTCTTC.

The chain joins TRBV30 to TRBJ1-2; D is ambiguous. The V gene lost 3 bases and the J gene lost 4 bases, with 12 bases spanning the gap. The CDR3 consists of 13 residues. Germline-derived CDR1 and CDR2 are GTSNPN and SVGIG (reference sequence). The CDR3 loop is CAWRTGFSYGYTF. For the CDR3, the DNA is TGTGCCTGGAGAACGGGGTTTTCCTATGGCTACACCTTC.

This clone was detected once. This chain joins TRBV29-1 and TRBJ2-7; D remains ambiguous. V was shortened by 4 bases and J by 6 bases, with 16 bases between the two germline ends. Germline CDR1 is SQVTM and CDR2 is ANQGSEA. This CDR3 has 13 residues. The CDR3 nucleotides are TGCAGCGTTGTTTTCCTCTCACCCGGCGAGCAGTACTTC. Translation gives CSVVFLSPGEQYF.

CDR3 in amino acids: CASSPRGRVSSPLHF. For the CDR3, the DNA is TGTGCCAGTAGTCCCAGGGGGCGCGTTAGTTCACCCCTCCACTTT. The chain couples TRBV19 to TRBJ1-6; 8 bases line up with TRBD1. The CDR3 contains 15 residues. J was trimmed by 9 bases and V by 5 bases; bases with no gene match: 9. Germline lookup yields CDR1 LNHDA and CDR2 SQIVND (reference sequence).

V gene TRBV11-2 combines with J gene TRBJ1-5; unclear D gene. CDR1 and CDR2 from the germline V gene are SGHAT and FQNNGV. This CDR3 spans 15 amino acids. The V end lost 1 base, the J end lost 4 bases, and 11 bases lay between the germline ends. DNA of the CDR3: TGTGCCAGCAGCTTAGGCTCACAGAATAATCAGCCCCAGCATTTT. It translates to CASSLGSQNNQPQHF.

V is TRBV5-1 and J is TRBJ2-7; 7 bases are a match to TRBD1. Germline trimming cut 2 bases from V and 3 bases from J; bases unmatched to any gene: 2. Germline CDR1 SGHRS, CDR2 YFSETQ. This CDR3 is built from 13 residues. This CDR3 is CASSFTGDYEQYF. The CDR3, as DNA: TGCGCCAGCAGCTTTACAGGGGACTACGAGCAGTACTTC.

V is TRBV7-2 and J is TRBJ2-2, with TRBD2 matching over 7 bases. The CDR3 is 15 residues long. The germline CDR1 and CDR2 sequences are SGHTA and FQGNSA. J was trimmed by 5 bases and V by 5 bases; bases with no gene match: 8. The CDR3 here is CASSPQLASTGELFF. The CDR3 DNA is TGTGCCAGCAGCCCCCAACTAGCGTCGACCGGGGAGCTGTTTTTT.

The J gene is TRBJ1-5, the V gene TRBV11-3; D is unresolved. The ends were cut back, 5 bases at V and 7 bases at J, with 12 bases in the middle. This CDR3 has 13 amino acids. Germline CDR1 SGHNT, CDR2 YENEEA. The CDR3 loop reads CASSTSSGQPQHF. CDR3 DNA sequence: TGTGCCAGCAGCACCAGTAGCGGCCAGCCCCAGCATTTT.

The count of this clone is one. The genes are TRBV9 and TRBJ1-5, with 7 bases identical to TRBD1. The germline V gene encodes CDR1 SGDLS and CDR2 YYNGEE. The CDR3 is 16 amino acids. V was pared by 3 bases and J by 6 bases, with 12 bases of the junction left unmatched. The chain's CDR3 is CASSEGLGTAPQPQHF. DNA of the CDR3: TGTGCCAGCAGCGAGGGACTAGGGACAGCTCCTCAGCCCCAGCATTTT. The entire variable domain, with the rest obtained from reference TRBV9 and TRBJ1-5, is as follows: DSGVTQTPKHLITATGQRVTLRCSPRSGDLSVYWYQQSLDQGLQFLIQYYNGEERAKGNILERFSAQQFPDLHSELNLSSLELGDSALYFCASSEGLGTAPQPQHFGDGTRLSIL.

The chain recombines TRBV5-1 with TRBJ2-7, with D maybe TRBD1 (6 bases). Deletions cut 0 bases from V and 0 bases from J, with 16 bases between. Germline lookup yields CDR1 SGHRS and CDR2 YFSETQ. This CDR3 has 17 residues. CDR3 residues: CASSLAPGQTYSYEQYF. The CDR3 coding sequence is TGCGCCAGCAGCTTGGCCCCGGGACAAACTTACTCCTACGAGCAGTACTTC.

The genes are TRBV28 and TRBJ1-5; 10 nucleotides match TRBD1. CDR1 MDHEN and CDR2 SYDVKM come from the germline V gene. V gave up 1 base and J gave up 4 bases; unmatched junction bases: 4. CDR3 length: 16 amino acids. This CDR3 is CASSLFRDRGNQPQHF. For the CDR3, the DNA is TGTGCCAGCAGTTTATTTAGGGACAGGGGTAATCAGCCCCAGCATTTT.

The chain joins TRBV5-6 to TRBJ2-5, with 10 positions matching TRBD1. V gave up 4 bases and J gave up 5 bases; unmatched junction bases: 8. This CDR3 is 15 amino acids long. The germline V gene encodes CDR1 SGHDT and CDR2 YYEEEE. The CDR3, as DNA: TGTGCCAGCAGCACCTCCGGGACAGGGGAGGAGACCCAGTACTTC. Translated: CASSTSGTGEETQYF.

This clone has a single count. The chain is built from TRBV27 and TRBJ2-1, with D tentatively TRBD1 (5 bases). The CDR3 is 14 amino acids. Germline values: CDR1 MNHEY, CDR2 SMNVEV (reference sequence). V lost 5 bases to trimming and J lost 4 bases, with 12 bases between them. The CDR3 spells CASSPLAGYNEQFF. DNA for the CDR3: TGTGCCAGCAGTCCACTCGCAGGGTACAATGAGCAGTTCTTC.

The V call is TRBV10-2, the J call TRBJ2-3; D not certain. Germline CDR1 is WSHSY and CDR2 is SAAADI. The CDR3 has 11 residues. Trimming removed 6 bases from V and 6 bases from J, with 7 bases in between. The CDR3 loop is CASRTGDTQYF. The CDR3 DNA follows: TGCGCCAGCAGAACCGGGGATACGCAGTATTTT.